The 28 T cell receptor beta chains given below trace back to one sample, sequenced in a study of blood T cell repertoires in COVID-19 (dated by TCRdb to the early 2020s). The library was prepared using the immunoSEQ multiplex PCR assay. In TCRdb, the immuneACCESS table is reduced to in-frame sequences with V and J assigned. These tables do not hold every clone; where another copy was compared, an unresolved V gene accounts for under half, and the others remain unexplained. In this sample the table shows about 250,000 clones, around 86% of which occur a single time. The top ten clones comprise approximately 1.6% of the sample. Material for sequencing was PBMCs or T cells enriched from blood (not recorded which). Receptor source: a middle-aged man who had recovered from COVID-19.

J is TRBJ2-2 and V is TRBV15; a possible D gene is TRBD2 (6 bases). The CDR3 sequence is 13 residues long. V was shortened by 6 bases and J by 4 bases, with 9 bases between the two germline ends. CDR1 and CDR2 from the germline V gene are LNHNV and YYDKDF (reference sequence). The CDR3 coding sequence is TGTGCCACCAGGCGGGGAACCACCGGGGAGCTGTTTTTT. This gives the protein CATRRGTTGELFF.

This rearrangement joins TRBV12-3 or TRBV12-4 to TRBJ1-3, with D unclear. Trimming removed 7 bases at V and 2 bases at J, with 9 bases between. This CDR3 spans 13 amino acids. The CDR3 DNA sequence: TGTGCCAGCACCCTGACAACTGGAAACACCATATATTTT. Amino acid sequence: CASTLTTGNTIYF.

This clone was observed a single time. The CDR3 is CASNVGGRVAKNIQYF. The CDR3, as DNA: TGTGCCAGTAACGTAGGCGGGAGGGTGGCCAAAAACATTCAGTACTTC. This sequence joins TRBV19 and TRBJ2-4, with 9 bases aligning to TRBD2. Germline values: CDR1 LNHDA, CDR2 SQIVND (reference sequence). The CDR3 runs to 16 residues. After removal of 7 bases from V and 1 base from J, the junction contained 8 bases not matched to a gene.

The chain links TRBV19 to TRBJ1-2; D uncertain. Germline V CDR1 and CDR2: LNHDA, SQIVND (reference sequence). This CDR3 region has 13 residues. V was shortened by 6 bases and J by 0 bases, with 8 bases between the two germline ends. DNA of the CDR3: TGTGCCAGTAGAAACCGGGCTAACTATGGCTACACCTTC. Its translation is CASRNRANYGYTF.

This clone was counted only a few times. V usage is TRBV7-9 and J usage is TRBJ1-2; D not certain. From germline, CDR1 is SEHNR and CDR2 FQNEAQ (reference sequence). Trimming shortened V by 1 base and J by 6 bases, and 9 bases separated the two germline ends. This CDR3 spans 13 amino acids. CDR3 sequence reads: CASSLDRLDGYTF. CDR3 nucleotide sequence: TGTGCCAGCAGCTTAGACAGATTAGATGGCTACACCTTC.

This clone was observed a single time. J is TRBJ2-2 and V is TRBV30; TRBD1 might be the D (5 bases). The V gene lost 2 bases and the J gene lost 4 bases, with 14 bases spanning the gap. Germline V gene sequence: CDR1 GTSNPN, CDR2 SVGIG (reference sequence). CDR3 length: 15 amino acids. For the CDR3, the DNA is TGTGCCTGGAGTAAGGACACCCTTACCACCGGGGAGCTGTTTTTT. Its translation is CAWSKDTLTTGELFF.

This clone was observed a single time. The gene calls are TRBV4-3 and TRBJ2-1, with D possibly being TRBD2 (5 bases). CDR1 is LGHNA and CDR2 is YSLEER in the germline V gene. The CDR3 runs 14 residues. Trimming shortened V by 0 bases and J by 7 bases, and 10 bases separated the two germline ends. The CDR3 reads CASSQDAGANEQFF. The CDR3 nucleotides are TGCGCCAGCAGCCAAGACGCGGGCGCTAATGAGCAGTTCTTC.

The chain carries TRBV6-5 and TRBJ1-1, with TRBD1 as a possible D gene (5 bases). V dropped 2 bases and J dropped 3 bases, with 10 bases sitting between them. Germline V gene lookup returns CDR1 MNHEY and CDR2 SVGAGI. The CDR3 covers 14 residues. The CDR3 protein is CASSYGAGDTEAFF. In DNA, the CDR3 is TGTGCCAGCAGTTACGGGGCTGGGGACACTGAAGCTTTCTTT.

This clone was seen a single time. The CDR3 reads CARIPGNKGYEQFF. CDR3 bases: TGTGCCAGGATACCGGGAAACAAGGGCTATGAGCAGTTCTTC. The chain has TRBV6-4 and TRBJ2-1; D might be TRBD2 (5 bases). Germline V gene lookup returns CDR1 MRHNA and CDR2 SNTAGT. V shed 9 bases and J shed 8 bases, with 20 bases lying between them. The CDR3 is 14 residues long.

The chain is built from TRBV10-2 and TRBJ1-2; D possibly corresponds to TRBD1 (5 bases). The CDR3 length is 15 residues. Deletions cut 2 bases from V and 8 bases from J, with 18 bases between. Per the germline V gene, CDR1 is WSHSY and CDR2 is SAAADI. The CDR3 loop is CASSELAGIVDGYTF. The CDR3 coding sequence is TGCGCCAGCAGTGAGCTGGCAGGGATAGTTGACGGCTACACCTTC.

This clone showed up just once. The chain carries TRBV7-6 and TRBJ2-6; D might be TRBD1 (5 bases). The CDR3 loop spans 16 amino acids. Trimming left V 5 bases short and J 4 bases short, with 15 bases between. Germline V lookup: CDR1 SGHVS, CDR2 FNYEAQ. CDR3 in DNA: TGTGCCAGCAGCAAGTCCCAGGGCCGAGGGGCCAACGTCCTGACTTTC. Protein sequence: CASSKSQGRGANVLTF.

The chain recombines TRBV30 with TRBJ1-2; 10 bases match TRBD1. The trim removed 2 bases at V and 2 bases at J, leaving 5 bases unmatched. CDR1 is GTSNPN, CDR2 SVGIG, per germline (reference sequence). The CDR3 runs 15 residues. The CDR3 here is CAWSPDRGHNYGYTF. Written as DNA, the CDR3 is TGTGCCTGGAGTCCTGACAGGGGGCACAACTATGGCTACACCTTC.

The V and J genes are TRBV12-5 and TRBJ1-5; D perhaps matches TRBD1 (6 bases). Between the trimmed V and J ends, which lost 4 bases and 3 bases, there was a span of 10 bases. Germline assignment: CDR1 LGHNT and CDR2 FRNRAP. The CDR3 length is 14 residues. In nucleotides, the CDR3 is TGTGCTAGTGGTTCCCGGGACAACAATCAGCCCCAGCATTTT. This gives the protein CASGSRDNNQPQHF.

V and J are TRBV5-1 and TRBJ1-3; no firm D call. This CDR3 has 16 amino acids. The V and J ends lost 4 bases and 0 bases respectively, with 14 bases between them. Germline V gene sequence: CDR1 SGHRS, CDR2 YFSETQ. The CDR3 bases are TGCGCCAGCAGCCAAGAACCGGTAGTCTCTGGAAACACCATATATTTT. Encoded protein: CASSQEPVVSGNTIYF.

This sequence joins TRBV3-1 (or the pseudogene TRBV3-2) and TRBJ2-7, with D tentatively TRBD2 (6 bases). V dropped 4 bases and J dropped 4 bases, with 11 bases sitting between them. CDR1 and CDR2 (germline): LGHDT, YNNKEL (reference sequence). The CDR3 is 13 residues long. DNA of the CDR3: TGTGCCAGCAGCCGCGGGACTTTTTACGAGCAGTACTTC. Its translation is CASSRGTFYEQYF.

This clone was detected once. This sequence joins TRBV7-2 and TRBJ2-3; maybe TRBD1 (5 bases). V lost 4 bases and J lost 0, with 11 bases in between. The CDR3 contains 15 residues. Germline V CDR1 and CDR2: SGHTA, FQGNSA. The CDR3 DNA reads TGTGCCAGCAGCTGGACATCCCCCAGCACAGATACGCAGTATTTT. This translates into CASSWTSPSTDTQYF.

This clone was observed once. The gene calls are TRBV30 and TRBJ2-7, with 7 bases that match TRBD1. V dropped 2 bases and J dropped 1; count of bases not matched to a gene: 2. Germline loops: CDR1 GTSNPN, CDR2 SVGIG (reference sequence). The CDR3 loop spans 13 amino acids. The CDR3 DNA follows: TGTGCCTGGAGTCGGGGACAGTCCTACGAGCAGTACTTC. Protein product: CAWSRGQSYEQYF.

The chain employs TRBV4-2 and TRBJ2-1; 7 bases are a match to TRBD2. With V trimmed by 0 bases and J by 2 bases, 4 bases remained unmatched. Germline CDR1 is LGHNA and CDR2 is YNFKEQ. This CDR3 is 16 amino acids long. CDR3 protein: CASSQDMGGAYNEQFF. The CDR3 DNA is TGTGCCAGCAGCCAAGATATGGGGGGGGCCTACAATGAGCAGTTCTTC.

This clone was observed a handful of times. The J gene is TRBJ1-2, the V gene TRBV2; no firm D call. The CDR3 totals 15 residues. Deletions cut 2 bases from V and 4 bases from J, with 14 bases between. Germline loops: CDR1 SNHLY, CDR2 FYNNEI. DNA of the CDR3: TGTGCCAGCAGTGAATTGGGCAGTTCATTCTATGGCTACACCTTC. Amino acid sequence: CASSELGSSFYGYTF.

The chain employs TRBV18 and TRBJ2-5; TRBD2 matches at 7 bases. Germline V gene sequence: CDR1 KGHSH, CDR2 LQKENI. CDR3 size: 13 residues. The junction had 3 bases not matched to a gene; V was cut back by 5 bases and J by 3 bases. The CDR3 spells CASSRRGEETQYF. The CDR3 DNA reads as TGTGCCAGCTCAAGACGGGGGGAAGAGACCCAGTACTTC. The complete variable domain, with remaining parts taken from reference TRBV18 and TRBJ2-5, reads NAGVMQNPRHLVRRRGQEARLRCSPMKGHSHVYWYRQLPEEGLKFMVYLQKENIIDESGMPKERFSAEFPKEGPSILRIQQVVRGDSAAYFCASSRRGEETQYFGPGTRLLVL.

The chain uses TRBV19 and TRBJ1-1, with TRBD1 identical over 7 bases. V lost 4 bases, J lost 1 base, and 6 bases stayed unmatched. This CDR3 region has 15 residues. Germline CDR1 is LNHDA and CDR2 is SQIVND (reference sequence). In DNA form, the CDR3 reads TGTGCCAGTAGTAATTACAGGGGCGCGAACACTGAAGCTTTCTTT. As protein: CASSNYRGANTEAFF.

Written as DNA, the CDR3 is TGTGCCAGCAGTGACTTCGAGCTCAGGCGAGAGCAGTTCTTC. Its protein is CASSDFELRREQFF. The chain has TRBV2 and TRBJ2-1; D gene ambiguous. The V end was cut by 3 bases, the J end by 10 bases, with 16 bases between. The CDR3 is 14 residues long. Germline V gene lookup returns CDR1 SNHLY and CDR2 FYNNEI.

CDR3: CASRRLAGITDTQYF. The CDR3 DNA follows: TGTGCCAGCCGTAGGCTAGCGGGGATCACAGATACGCAGTATTTT. The rearrangement joins TRBV7-8 to TRBJ2-3, with TRBD2 matching over 9 bases. V was pared by 8 bases and J by 2 bases, with 8 bases of the junction left unmatched. From germline, CDR1 is SGHVS and CDR2 FQNEAQ. This CDR3 spans 15 amino acids.

There are a few counts of this clone. The V gene is TRBV11-2, the J gene TRBJ1-3; no firm D call. The V gene's germline CDR1 is SGHAT and CDR2 FQNNGV. V lost 1 base and J lost 0, with 7 bases in between. The CDR3 consists of 15 residues. CDR3 protein: CASSLVAGSGNTIYF. The CDR3 nucleotides are TGTGCCAGCAGCTTAGTCGCAGGCTCTGGAAACACCATATATTTT.

V usage is TRBV4-1 and J usage is TRBJ2-3; tentatively, D is TRBD2 (6 bases). CDR3 length: 14 residues. CDR1 is MGHRA and CDR2 is YSYEKL in the germline V gene. The ends were cut back, 5 bases at V and 0 bases at J, with 9 bases in the middle. CDR3 sequence reads: CASSTGLSTDTQYF. CDR3 nucleotides: TGCGCCAGCAGCACGGGACTCAGCACAGATACGCAGTATTTT.

The rearrangement uses TRBV5-1 and TRBJ1-2; 9 positions agree with TRBD1. Germline CDR1 and CDR2: SGHRS and YFSETQ. Trimming removed 4 bases from V and 4 bases from J; junction bases left unmatched: 8. This CDR3 spans 15 amino acids. The CDR3 sequence: CASSGGQGQFYGYTF. The CDR3 region has the DNA TGCGCCAGCAGCGGGGGACAGGGCCAATTCTATGGCTACACCTTC.

J is TRBJ2-5 and V is TRBV2; 14 bases line up with TRBD2. The CDR3 has 15 residues. V shed 6 bases, J shed 5 bases, and the junction held 5 bases outside the gene matches. Per germline, CDR1 SNHLY and CDR2 FYNNEI. In DNA form, the CDR3 reads TGTGCCAGCAGCGCGGGACTAGCGGGGGTGGAGACCCAGTACTTC. It is translated as CASSAGLAGVETQYF.

The chain carries TRBV6-5 and TRBJ2-7; TRBD1 agrees at 7 bases. J lost 6 bases, V lost 2 bases, and 7 bases had no gene match. CDR3 length: 14 residues. CDR1 is MNHEY, CDR2 SVGAGI, per germline. The DNA of the CDR3 is TGTGCCAGCAGTTACGGTACAGGGGACATCGAGCAGTACTTC. Translating gives CASSYGTGDIEQYF.